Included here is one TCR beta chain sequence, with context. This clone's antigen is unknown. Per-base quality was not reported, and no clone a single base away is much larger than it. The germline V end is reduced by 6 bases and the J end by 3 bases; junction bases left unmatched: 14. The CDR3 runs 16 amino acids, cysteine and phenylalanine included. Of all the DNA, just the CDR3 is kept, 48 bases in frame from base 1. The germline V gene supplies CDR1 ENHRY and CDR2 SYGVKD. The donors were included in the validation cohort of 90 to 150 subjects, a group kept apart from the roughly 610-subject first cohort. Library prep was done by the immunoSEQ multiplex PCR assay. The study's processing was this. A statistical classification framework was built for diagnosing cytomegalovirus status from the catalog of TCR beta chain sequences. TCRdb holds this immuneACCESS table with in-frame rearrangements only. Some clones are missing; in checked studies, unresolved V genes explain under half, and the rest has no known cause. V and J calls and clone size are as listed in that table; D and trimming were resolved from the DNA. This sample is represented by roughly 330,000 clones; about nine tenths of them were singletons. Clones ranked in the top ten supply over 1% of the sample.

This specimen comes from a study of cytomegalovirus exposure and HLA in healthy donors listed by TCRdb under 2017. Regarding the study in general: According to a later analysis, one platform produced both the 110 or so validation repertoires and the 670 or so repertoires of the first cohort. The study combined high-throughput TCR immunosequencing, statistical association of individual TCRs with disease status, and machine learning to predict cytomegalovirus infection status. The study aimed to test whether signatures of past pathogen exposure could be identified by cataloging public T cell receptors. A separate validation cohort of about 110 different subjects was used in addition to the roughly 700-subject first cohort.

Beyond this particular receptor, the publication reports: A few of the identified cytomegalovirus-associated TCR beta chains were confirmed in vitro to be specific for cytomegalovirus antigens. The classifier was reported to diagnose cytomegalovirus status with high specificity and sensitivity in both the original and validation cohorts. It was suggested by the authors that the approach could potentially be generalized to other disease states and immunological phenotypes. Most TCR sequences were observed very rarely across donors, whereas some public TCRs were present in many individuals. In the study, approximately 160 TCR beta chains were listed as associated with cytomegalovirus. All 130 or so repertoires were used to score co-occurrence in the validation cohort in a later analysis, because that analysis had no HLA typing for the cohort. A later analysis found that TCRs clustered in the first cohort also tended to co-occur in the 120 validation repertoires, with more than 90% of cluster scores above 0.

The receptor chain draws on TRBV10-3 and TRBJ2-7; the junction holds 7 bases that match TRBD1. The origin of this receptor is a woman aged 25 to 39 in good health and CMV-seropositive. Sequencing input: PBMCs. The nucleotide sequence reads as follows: TGTGCCATCAGCGACCTCGGGCGGGCAGGGGGCTACGAGCAGTACTTC. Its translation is CAISDLGRAGGYEQYF.